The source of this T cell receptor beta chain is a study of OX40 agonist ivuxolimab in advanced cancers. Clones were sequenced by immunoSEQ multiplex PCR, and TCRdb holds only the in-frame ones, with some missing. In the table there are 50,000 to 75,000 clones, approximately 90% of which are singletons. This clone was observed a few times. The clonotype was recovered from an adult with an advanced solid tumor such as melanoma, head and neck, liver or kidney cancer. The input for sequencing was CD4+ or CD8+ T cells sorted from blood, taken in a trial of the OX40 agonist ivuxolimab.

The CDR3 DNA sequence: TGCGCCAGCAGCTTGGGGGACGGTGGGGGTGCATACGAGCAGTACTTC. This gives the protein CASSLGDGGGAYEQYF. J is TRBJ2-7 and V is TRBV5-1; perhaps D is TRBD1 or TRBD2 (5 bases each). The V and J ends lost 0 bases and 4 bases respectively, with 17 bases between them. Germline V gene lookup returns CDR1 SGHRS and CDR2 YFSETQ. This CDR3 has 16 amino acids. Full variable domain (missing parts from reference TRBV5-1 and TRBJ2-7): KAGVTQTPRYLIKTRGQQVTLSCSPISGHRSVSWYQQTPGQGLQFLFEYFSETQRNKGNFPGRFSGRQFSNSRSEMNVSTLELGDSALYLCASSLGDGGGAYEQYFGPGTRLTVT.